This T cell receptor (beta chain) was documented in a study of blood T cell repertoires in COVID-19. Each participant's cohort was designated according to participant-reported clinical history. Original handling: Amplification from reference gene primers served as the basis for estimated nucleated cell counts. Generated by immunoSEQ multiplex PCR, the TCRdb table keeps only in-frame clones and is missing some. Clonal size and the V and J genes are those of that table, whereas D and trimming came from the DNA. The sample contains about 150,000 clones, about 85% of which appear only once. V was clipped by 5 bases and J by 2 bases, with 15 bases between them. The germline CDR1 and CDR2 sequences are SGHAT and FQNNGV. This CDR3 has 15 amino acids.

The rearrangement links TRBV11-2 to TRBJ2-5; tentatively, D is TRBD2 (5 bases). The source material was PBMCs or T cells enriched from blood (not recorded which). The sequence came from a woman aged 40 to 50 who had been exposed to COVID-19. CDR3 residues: CASSLPAGIQETQYF. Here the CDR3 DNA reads TGTGCCAGCAGCCTCCCGGCCGGGATACAAGAGACCCAGTACTTC.